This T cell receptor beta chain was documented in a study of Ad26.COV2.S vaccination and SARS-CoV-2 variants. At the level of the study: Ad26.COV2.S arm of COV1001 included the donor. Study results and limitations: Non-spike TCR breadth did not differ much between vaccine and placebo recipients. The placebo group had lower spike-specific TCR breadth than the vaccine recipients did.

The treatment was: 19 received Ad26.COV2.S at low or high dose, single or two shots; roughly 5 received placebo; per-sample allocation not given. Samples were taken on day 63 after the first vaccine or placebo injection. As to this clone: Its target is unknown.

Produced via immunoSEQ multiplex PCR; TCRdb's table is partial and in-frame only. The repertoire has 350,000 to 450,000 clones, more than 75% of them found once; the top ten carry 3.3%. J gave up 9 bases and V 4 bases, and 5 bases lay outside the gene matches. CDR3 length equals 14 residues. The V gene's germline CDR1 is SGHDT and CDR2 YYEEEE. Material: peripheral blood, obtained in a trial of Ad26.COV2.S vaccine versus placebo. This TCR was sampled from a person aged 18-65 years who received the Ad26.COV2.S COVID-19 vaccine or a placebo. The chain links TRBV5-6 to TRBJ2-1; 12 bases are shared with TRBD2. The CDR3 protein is CASSRPSGGVEQFF. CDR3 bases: TGTGCCAGCAGCCGCCCTAGCGGGGGGGTTGAGCAGTTCTTC.